Following are 26 T cell receptor beta chains from one sample sequenced in a study of T cell responses to AZD1222 COVID-19 vaccine (dated by TCRdb to the early 2020s). The library came from the immunoSEQ multiplex PCR assay. The table was pulled from immuneACCESS by TCRdb, which kept in-frame rearrangements only. Such tables lose some clones; where checked, under half of the loss comes from unresolved V genes, and the rest has no known cause. Recorded for this sample are about 140,000 clones; 88% of them occurred a single time. The ten most abundant clones make up 3.1% of the sample. This sample's time point label indicates: about 28 days (+/-7) after the second vaccine dose. Here the sequenced sample was peripheral blood, taken 28 days after the second AZD1222 dose. The receptors were gathered from an adult who received the AZD1222 COVID-19 vaccine.

The chain carries TRBV24-1 and TRBJ2-3; D remains ambiguous. The germline V gene has CDR1 KGHDR and CDR2 SFDVKD. The CDR3 contains 14 residues. V lost 5 bases to trimming and J lost 2 bases, with 10 bases between them. The CDR3, as DNA: TGTGCCACCAGTGGGGCAGAGAACACAGATACGCAGTATTTT. It specifies CATSGAENTDTQYF.

This clone has a single count. The chain combines TRBV27 with TRBJ2-2, with TRBD2 identical over 11 bases. Germline CDR1 and CDR2: MNHEY and SMNVEV (reference sequence). The CDR3 length is 16 residues. V shed 3 bases and J 6 bases; nucleotides not matched to a gene: 6. CDR3 DNA: TGTGCCAGCAGTTTTAACCTAGCGGGAGGCCCCGGGGAGCTGTTTTTT. Its translation is CASSFNLAGGPGELFF.

The chain carries TRBV9 and TRBJ2-3, with 11 nucleotides matching TRBD2. The CDR3 runs to 14 residues. After removal of 7 bases from V and 3 bases from J, the junction contained 4 bases not matched to a gene. Per germline, CDR1 SGDLS and CDR2 YYNGEE. The CDR3 DNA reads as TGTGCCAGCGGCCTAGCGGGAGGTACAGATACGCAGTATTTT. As protein: CASGLAGGTDTQYF. The variable domain in full, with the rest retrieved from reference TRBV9 and TRBJ2-3, is DSGVTQTPKHLITATGQRVTLRCSPRSGDLSVYWYQQSLDQGLQFLIQYYNGEERAKGNILERFSAQQFPDLHSELNLSSLELGDSALYFCASGLAGGTDTQYFGPGTRLTVL.

The chain uses TRBV28 and TRBJ2-6; possibly TRBD1 for D (5 bases). The CDR3 runs to 15 residues. V dropped 7 bases and J dropped 4 bases, with 14 bases sitting between them. The germline V gene has CDR1 MDHEN and CDR2 SYDVKM. CDR3 nucleotide sequence: TGTGCCAGCACCACCCAGGGTTCGGGGGCCAACGTCCTGACTTTC. Translated: CASTTQGSGANVLTF.

The chain carries TRBV6-5 and TRBJ2-5; 10 nucleotides agree with TRBD1. Per germline, CDR1 MNHEY and CDR2 SVGAGI. Unmatched junction bases numbered 5, after V lost 6 bases and J lost 4 bases. The CDR3 runs 14 residues. CDR3 DNA: TGTGCCAGCAGCCAGGGACAGGGGCGAGAGACCCAGTACTTC. Residues: CASSQGQGRETQYF.

The rearrangement links TRBV19 to TRBJ2-3; D call uncertain. Trimming took off 6 bases at V and 0 bases at J, with 13 bases between the two ends. CDR3 length: 15 amino acids. Germline V CDR1 and CDR2: LNHDA, SQIVND (reference sequence). The CDR3 DNA reads TGTGCCAGTAGGGACCGCGATCTTAGCACAGATACGCAGTATTTT. Translated, it gives CASRDRDLSTDTQYF.

This clone occurred once. The chain carries TRBV12-3 or TRBV12-4 and TRBJ1-5; D is unresolved. The ends were cut back, 5 bases at V and 3 bases at J, with 8 bases in the middle. This CDR3 contains 13 residues. DNA for the CDR3: TGTGCCAGCAGTCCTTCGTACAATCAGCCCCAGCATTTT. It codes for CASSPSYNQPQHF.

The chain uses TRBV7-8 and TRBJ2-1, with TRBD1 matching over 8 bases. V was pared by 5 bases and J by 8 bases, with 2 bases of the junction left unmatched. CDR3 size: 12 residues. Germline V gene data show CDR1 as SGHVS and CDR2 as FQNEAQ. The CDR3 is CASSRTGYEQFF. CDR3 coding DNA: TGTGCCAGCAGCCGGACAGGGTATGAGCAGTTCTTC.

V and J are TRBV28 and TRBJ2-2, with TRBD1 identical over 8 bases. V gave up 5 bases and J gave up 4 bases; unmatched junction bases: 6. The V gene's germline CDR1 is MDHEN and CDR2 SYDVKM. The CDR3 contains 15 residues. CDR3: CASSHPRGLTGELFF. The CDR3 DNA reads TGTGCCAGCAGTCACCCCAGGGGGCTCACCGGGGAGCTGTTTTTT.

The rearrangement uses TRBV2 and TRBJ2-3; TRBD2 is a possible D gene (6 bases). There are 15 residues in the CDR3. V lost 9 bases and J 1 base, leaving 17 bases between the germline ends. Germline V gene data show CDR1 as SNHLY and CDR2 as FYNNEI. CDR3 in amino acids: CASAITGTGTDTQYF. The CDR3 nucleotides are TGTGCCAGTGCTATAACCGGGACTGGCACAGATACGCAGTATTTT.

This rearrangement joins TRBV12-3 or TRBV12-4 to TRBJ1-1; no reliable D call. V gave up 5 bases and J gave up 1 base, with 8 bases separating them. There are 13 residues in the CDR3. CDR3 protein: CASSPEQNTEAFF. The CDR3 bases are TGTGCCAGCAGTCCTGAACAGAACACTGAAGCTTTCTTT.

The V and J genes are TRBV7-3 and TRBJ2-2; D is unclear. Germline lookup yields CDR1 SGHTA and CDR2 FQGTGA. V was cut by 5 bases and J by 8 bases, with 18 bases left in between. The CDR3 contains 15 residues. CDR3: CASSGTGPLGGELFF. The CDR3 coding sequence is TGTGCCAGCAGCGGAACCGGGCCCTTAGGGGGGGAGCTGTTTTTT.

The genes are TRBV27 and TRBJ1-5; the D is unclear. The V and J ends lost 7 bases and 7 bases respectively, with 17 bases between them. This CDR3 contains 14 residues. Germline V CDR1 and CDR2: MNHEY, SMNVEV (reference sequence). The CDR3 DNA reads as TGTGCCAGCAACTCCGTGGGGTTCGGCCAGCCCCAGCATTTT. This codes for CASNSVGFGQPQHF.

The V gene is TRBV11-2, the J gene TRBJ1-1, with D tentatively TRBD1 (5 bases). There are 13 residues in the CDR3. Germline-derived CDR1 and CDR2 are SGHAT and FQNNGV. V was pared by 5 bases and J by 4 bases, with 11 bases between. Here the CDR3 reads CASSRQGSTEAFF. In DNA, the CDR3 is TGTGCCAGCAGCCGTCAGGGAAGCACTGAAGCTTTCTTT.

This rearrangement joins TRBV10-1 to TRBJ2-1; 7 bases line up with TRBD1. This CDR3 comprises 14 residues. In germline, CDR1 is WNHNN, CDR2 SYGVQD (reference sequence). V lost 6 bases, J lost 2 bases, and 4 bases stayed unmatched. The CDR3 loop is CASSPGTAYNEQFF. The CDR3 region has the DNA TGCGCCAGCAGCCCCGGGACAGCCTACAATGAGCAGTTCTTC.

This clone was counted between two and nine times. The chain employs TRBV28 and TRBJ1-5; weak D call: TRBD1 (5 bases). This CDR3 spans 15 amino acids. V was pared by 6 bases and J by 4 bases, with 16 bases between. Germline values: CDR1 MDHEN, CDR2 SYDVKM. The CDR3 coding sequence is TGTGCCAGCAGCCCCCCCTCAGGGAGTAATCAGCCCCAGCATTTT. Protein sequence: CASSPPSGSNQPQHF.

The V and J genes are TRBV16 and TRBJ1-2; 8 bases align to TRBD1. The CDR3 runs 17 residues. V was clipped by 0 bases and J by 3 bases; unmatched bases: 9. Germline assignment: CDR1 KGHSY and CDR2 FQNENV. The CDR3 DNA is TGTGCCAGCAGCCAATCGTTCTTACAGGGGGTTGACTATGGCTACACCTTC. It codes for CASSQSFLQGVDYGYTF.

The chain has TRBV7-9 and TRBJ1-1; 7 nucleotides line up with TRBD1. V trimming: 8 bases; J trimming: 0 bases; junction bases outside the gene matches: 6. This CDR3 is 14 amino acids long. Germline assignment: CDR1 SEHNR and CDR2 FQNEAQ (reference sequence). The CDR3 DNA reads as TGTGCCAGCGGGGGACAGAGGATGAACACTGAAGCTTTCTTT. It codes for CASGGQRMNTEAFF.

The chain links TRBV27 to TRBJ1-6, with TRBD1 matching over 9 bases. The CDR3 totals 15 residues. Trimming removed 6 bases from V and 9 bases from J; junction bases left unmatched: 9. Germline V gene lookup returns CDR1 MNHEY and CDR2 SMNVEV (reference sequence). The CDR3: CASRTGQGIGSPLHF. In nucleotides, the CDR3 is TGTGCCAGCAGGACCGGACAGGGGATAGGTTCACCCCTCCACTTT.

This clone was observed once. The rearrangement links TRBV21-1 to TRBJ2-2. TRBV21-1 has pseudogene status. This CDR3 has 14 amino acids. The CDR3 bases are TGTGCCAGAGTGAGGGGACCGAACACCGGGGAGCTGTTTTTT. It specifies CARVRGPNTGELFF.

This sequence joins TRBV28 and TRBJ2-2, with 10 bases identical to TRBD2. Per germline, CDR1 MDHEN and CDR2 SYDVKM. Trimming cost V 8 bases and J 7 bases; bases outside gene matches: 4. The CDR3 is 13 amino acids. The DNA for the CDR3 is TGTGCCAGCGAGATAGCGGGAGGCGGGGAGCTGTTTTTT. Residues: CASEIAGGGELFF.

This clone was detected a few times. The chain is built from TRBV3-1 (or the pseudogene TRBV3-2) and TRBJ1-2; D is unclear. V lost 5 bases and J lost 4, with 14 bases in between. The CDR3 covers 14 residues. Germline CDR1 and CDR2: LGHDT and YNNKEL (reference sequence). The CDR3 coding sequence is TGTGCCAGCAGCTCGAGTGGGGTTGCCTATGGCTACACCTTC. Translation: CASSSSGVAYGYTF.

The rearrangement links TRBV19 to TRBJ2-1, with D unresolved. V was shortened by 7 bases and J by 6 bases, with 10 bases between the two germline ends. Looked up from germline, CDR1 is LNHDA and CDR2 is SQIVND (reference sequence). The CDR3 extends over 12 amino acids. The CDR3 sequence is CASTSRGNEQFF. CDR3 DNA sequence: TGTGCCAGTACATCCCGAGGCAATGAGCAGTTCTTC.

The CDR3 reads CASSPRLGEETQYF. In DNA form, the CDR3 reads TGTGCCAGCAGTCCCCGACTAGGCGAAGAGACCCAGTACTTC. This rearrangement joins TRBV28 to TRBJ2-5; D is possibly TRBD2 (6 bases). Between the trimmed V and J ends, which lost 5 bases and 3 bases, there was a span of 13 bases. The CDR3 extends over 14 amino acids. The germline V gene encodes CDR1 MDHEN and CDR2 SYDVKM.

The chain recombines TRBV6-2 or TRBV6-3 with TRBJ2-7; no definite D call. V was pared by 5 bases and J by 3 bases, with 14 bases between. The germline gives CDR1 MNHEY, CDR2 SVGEGT. The CDR3 extends over 14 amino acids. The CDR3 DNA reads TGTGCCAGCAGTGACCCTCAGGTCGGCTACGAGCAGTACTTC. It codes for CASSDPQVGYEQYF.

This sequence joins TRBV29-1 and TRBJ2-2; D uncertain. Germline V CDR1 and CDR2: SQVTM, ANQGSEA. This CDR3 comprises 13 residues. The V and J ends lost 6 bases and 6 bases respectively, with 14 bases between them. CDR3 bases: TGCAGCGTCCAAGACGCGGTTCCCGGGGAGCTGTTTTTT. As protein: CSVQDAVPGELFF.